The rows below give T cell receptor beta chains drawn from one sample of a study of circulating and synovial CD4+ cells in juvenile arthritis. Method: immunoSEQ multiplex PCR; TCRdb's copy keeps in-frame clones and lacks some. The sample gives tens of thousands of clones, 95% to 96% of which show up once; less than 0.2% is in the top ten. The material sequenced was CD4+ T cells from blood. These receptors were taken from a human donor with juvenile idiopathic arthritis. CDR3s include the opening cysteine and the closing phenylalanine or tryptophan.

V gene	J gene	CDR3 protein
TRBV5-6	TRBJ1-5	CASSSRRRYSNQPQHF
TRBV7-9	TRBJ1-5	CASSKGDTSNQPQHF
TRBV18	TRBJ2-3	CASSLIAASTDTQYF
TRBV27	TRBJ1-5	CASSSTGATPQHF
TRBV6-5	TRBJ2-3	CASGRSGRTDTQYF
TRBV18	TRBJ1-1	CASSQLPGQGVKNTEAFF
TRBV18	TRBJ2-7	CASSLGTEALSGNTYEQYF
TRBV27	TRBJ1-2	CASSSTGVEDYGYTF
TRBV7-4	NA	CASSQSRDRGTYREQYF
TRBV7-9	TRBJ2-7	CASSLFRLGAGGRSYEQYF
TRBV19	TRBJ1-1	CASTTLGGKAFF